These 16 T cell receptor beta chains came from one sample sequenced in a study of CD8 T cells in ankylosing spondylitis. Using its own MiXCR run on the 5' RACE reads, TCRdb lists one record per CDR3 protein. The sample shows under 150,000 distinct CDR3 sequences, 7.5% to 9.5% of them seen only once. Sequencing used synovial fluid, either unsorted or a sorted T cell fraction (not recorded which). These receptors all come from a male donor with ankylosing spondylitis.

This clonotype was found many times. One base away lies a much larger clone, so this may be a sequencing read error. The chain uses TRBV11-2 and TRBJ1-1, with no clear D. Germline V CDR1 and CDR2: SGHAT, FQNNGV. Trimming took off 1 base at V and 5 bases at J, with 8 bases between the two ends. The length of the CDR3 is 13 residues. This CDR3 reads CASSLAVGTEAFF. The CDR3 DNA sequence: TGTGCCAGCAGCTTAGCAGTGGGGACTGAAGCTTTCTTT.

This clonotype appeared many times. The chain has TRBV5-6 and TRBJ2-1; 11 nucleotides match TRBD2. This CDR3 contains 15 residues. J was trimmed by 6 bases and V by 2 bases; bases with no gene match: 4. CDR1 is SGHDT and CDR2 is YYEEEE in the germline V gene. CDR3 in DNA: TGTGCCAGCAGCTTTAGACTAGCGGGGACCAATGAGCAGTTCTTC. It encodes CASSFRLAGTNEQFF. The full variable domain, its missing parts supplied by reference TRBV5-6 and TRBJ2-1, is DAGVTQSPTHLIKTRGQQVTLRCSPKSGHDTVSWYQQALGQGPQFIFQYYEEEERQRGNFPDRFSGHQFPNYSSELNVNALLLGDSALYLCASSFRLAGTNEQFFGPGTRLTVL.

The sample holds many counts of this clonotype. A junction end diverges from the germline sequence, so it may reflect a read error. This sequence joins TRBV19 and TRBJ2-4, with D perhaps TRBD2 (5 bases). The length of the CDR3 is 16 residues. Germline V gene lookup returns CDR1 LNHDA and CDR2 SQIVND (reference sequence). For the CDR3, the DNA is TGTGCTAGTAGTCCCTGGGGAGAAGCATCCAAAAACATTCAGTACTTC. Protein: CASSPWGEASKNIQYF.

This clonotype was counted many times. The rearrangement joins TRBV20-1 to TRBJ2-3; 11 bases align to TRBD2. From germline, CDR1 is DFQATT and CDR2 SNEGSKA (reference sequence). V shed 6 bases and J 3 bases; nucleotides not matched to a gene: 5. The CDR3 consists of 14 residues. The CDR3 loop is CSAIAGGPTDTQYF. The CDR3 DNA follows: TGCAGTGCCATAGCGGGAGGGCCGACAGATACGCAGTATTTT.

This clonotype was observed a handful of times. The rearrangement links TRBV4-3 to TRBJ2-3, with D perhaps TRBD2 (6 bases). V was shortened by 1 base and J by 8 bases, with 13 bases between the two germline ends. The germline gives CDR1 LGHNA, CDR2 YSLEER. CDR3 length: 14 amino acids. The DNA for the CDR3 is TGCGCCAGCAGCCAAGTCCTCCAGGGAGGTACGCAGTATTTT. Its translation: CASSQVLQGGTQYF.

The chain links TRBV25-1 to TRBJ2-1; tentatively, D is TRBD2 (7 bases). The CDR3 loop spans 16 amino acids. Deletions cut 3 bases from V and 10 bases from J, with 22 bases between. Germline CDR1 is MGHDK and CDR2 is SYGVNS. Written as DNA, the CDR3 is TGTGCCAGCAGTGATTCTACGGGGGGCTATCCAAGAGAGCAGTTCTTC. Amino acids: CASSDSTGGYPREQFF.

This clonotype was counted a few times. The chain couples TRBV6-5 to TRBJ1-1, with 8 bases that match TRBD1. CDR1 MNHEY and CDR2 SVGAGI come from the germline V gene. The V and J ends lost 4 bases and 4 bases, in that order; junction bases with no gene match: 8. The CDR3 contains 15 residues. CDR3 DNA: TGTGCCAGCAGTTCCCTACAGGGGGTAGGCACTGAAGCTTTCTTT. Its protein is CASSSLQGVGTEAFF.

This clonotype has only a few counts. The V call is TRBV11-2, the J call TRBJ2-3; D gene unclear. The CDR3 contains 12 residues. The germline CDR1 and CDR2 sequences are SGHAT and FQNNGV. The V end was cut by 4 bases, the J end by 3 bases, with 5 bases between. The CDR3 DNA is TGTGCCAGCAGCTGGTGGACAGATACGCAGTATTTT. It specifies CASSWWTDTQYF.

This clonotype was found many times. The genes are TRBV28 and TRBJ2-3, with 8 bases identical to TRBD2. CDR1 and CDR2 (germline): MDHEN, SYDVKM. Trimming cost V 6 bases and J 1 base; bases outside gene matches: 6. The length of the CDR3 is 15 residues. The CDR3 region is CASSRSGRGTDTQYF. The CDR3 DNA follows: TGTGCCAGCAGCCGCAGCGGGAGAGGCACAGATACGCAGTATTTT.

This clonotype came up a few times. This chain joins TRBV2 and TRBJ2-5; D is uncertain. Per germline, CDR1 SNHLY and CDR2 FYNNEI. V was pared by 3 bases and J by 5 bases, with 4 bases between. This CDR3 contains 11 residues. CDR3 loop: CASSEVETQYF. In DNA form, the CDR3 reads TGTGCCAGCAGTGAGGTGGAGACCCAGTACTTC. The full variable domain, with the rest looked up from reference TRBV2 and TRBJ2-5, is EPEVTQTPSHQVTQMGQEVILRCVPISNHLYFYWYRQILGQKVEFLVSFYNNEISEKSEIFDDQFSVERPDGSNFTLKIRSTKLEDSAMYFCASSEVETQYFGPGTRLLVL.

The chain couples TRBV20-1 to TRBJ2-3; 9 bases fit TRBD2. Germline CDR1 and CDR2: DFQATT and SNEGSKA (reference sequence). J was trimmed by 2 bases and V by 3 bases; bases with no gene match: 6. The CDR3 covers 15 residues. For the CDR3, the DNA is TGCAGTGCTAGTATGCCTAGCGGGAACACAGATACGCAGTATTTT. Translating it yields CSASMPSGNTDTQYF.

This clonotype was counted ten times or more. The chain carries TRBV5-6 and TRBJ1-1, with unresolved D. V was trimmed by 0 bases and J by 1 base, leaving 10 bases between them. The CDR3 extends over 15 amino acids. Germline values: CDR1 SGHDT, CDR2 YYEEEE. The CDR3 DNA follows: TGTGCCAGCAGCTTGGCCTATTCCCCGAACACTGAAGCTTTCTTT. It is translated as CASSLAYSPNTEAFF.

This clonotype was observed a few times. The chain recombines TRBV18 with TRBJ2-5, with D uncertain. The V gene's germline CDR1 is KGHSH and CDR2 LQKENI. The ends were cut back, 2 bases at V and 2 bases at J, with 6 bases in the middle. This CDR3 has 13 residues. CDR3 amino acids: CASSPTSQETQYF. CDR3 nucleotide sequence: TGTGCCAGCTCACCAACGAGTCAAGAGACCCAGTACTTC.

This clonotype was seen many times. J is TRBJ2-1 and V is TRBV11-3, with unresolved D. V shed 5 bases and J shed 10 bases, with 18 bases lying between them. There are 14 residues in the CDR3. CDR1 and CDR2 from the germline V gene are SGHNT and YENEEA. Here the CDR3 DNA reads TGTGCCAGCAGCCGAGAGGTTTTTTCGAGGGAGCAGTTCTTC. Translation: CASSREVFSREQFF. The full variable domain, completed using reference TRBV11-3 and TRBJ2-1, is EAGVVQSPRYKIIEKKQPVAFWCNPISGHNTLYWYLQNLGQGPELLIRYENEEAVDDSQLPKDRFSAERLKGVDSTLKIQPAELGDSAVYLCASSREVFSREQFFGPGTRLTVL.

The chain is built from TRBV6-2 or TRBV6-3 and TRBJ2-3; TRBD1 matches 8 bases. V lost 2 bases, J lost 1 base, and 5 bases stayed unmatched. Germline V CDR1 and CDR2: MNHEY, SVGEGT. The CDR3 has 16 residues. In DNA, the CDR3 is TGTGCCAGCAGTTACCCCGGACAGGGCGGCACAGATACGCAGTATTTT. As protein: CASSYPGQGGTDTQYF.

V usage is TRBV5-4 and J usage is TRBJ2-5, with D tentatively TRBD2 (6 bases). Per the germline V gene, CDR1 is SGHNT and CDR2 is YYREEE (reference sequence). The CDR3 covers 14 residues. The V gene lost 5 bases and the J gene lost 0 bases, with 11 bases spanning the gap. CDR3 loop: CASRRPGDQETQYF. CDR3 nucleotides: TGTGCCAGCAGGAGACCGGGGGACCAAGAGACCCAGTACTTC.